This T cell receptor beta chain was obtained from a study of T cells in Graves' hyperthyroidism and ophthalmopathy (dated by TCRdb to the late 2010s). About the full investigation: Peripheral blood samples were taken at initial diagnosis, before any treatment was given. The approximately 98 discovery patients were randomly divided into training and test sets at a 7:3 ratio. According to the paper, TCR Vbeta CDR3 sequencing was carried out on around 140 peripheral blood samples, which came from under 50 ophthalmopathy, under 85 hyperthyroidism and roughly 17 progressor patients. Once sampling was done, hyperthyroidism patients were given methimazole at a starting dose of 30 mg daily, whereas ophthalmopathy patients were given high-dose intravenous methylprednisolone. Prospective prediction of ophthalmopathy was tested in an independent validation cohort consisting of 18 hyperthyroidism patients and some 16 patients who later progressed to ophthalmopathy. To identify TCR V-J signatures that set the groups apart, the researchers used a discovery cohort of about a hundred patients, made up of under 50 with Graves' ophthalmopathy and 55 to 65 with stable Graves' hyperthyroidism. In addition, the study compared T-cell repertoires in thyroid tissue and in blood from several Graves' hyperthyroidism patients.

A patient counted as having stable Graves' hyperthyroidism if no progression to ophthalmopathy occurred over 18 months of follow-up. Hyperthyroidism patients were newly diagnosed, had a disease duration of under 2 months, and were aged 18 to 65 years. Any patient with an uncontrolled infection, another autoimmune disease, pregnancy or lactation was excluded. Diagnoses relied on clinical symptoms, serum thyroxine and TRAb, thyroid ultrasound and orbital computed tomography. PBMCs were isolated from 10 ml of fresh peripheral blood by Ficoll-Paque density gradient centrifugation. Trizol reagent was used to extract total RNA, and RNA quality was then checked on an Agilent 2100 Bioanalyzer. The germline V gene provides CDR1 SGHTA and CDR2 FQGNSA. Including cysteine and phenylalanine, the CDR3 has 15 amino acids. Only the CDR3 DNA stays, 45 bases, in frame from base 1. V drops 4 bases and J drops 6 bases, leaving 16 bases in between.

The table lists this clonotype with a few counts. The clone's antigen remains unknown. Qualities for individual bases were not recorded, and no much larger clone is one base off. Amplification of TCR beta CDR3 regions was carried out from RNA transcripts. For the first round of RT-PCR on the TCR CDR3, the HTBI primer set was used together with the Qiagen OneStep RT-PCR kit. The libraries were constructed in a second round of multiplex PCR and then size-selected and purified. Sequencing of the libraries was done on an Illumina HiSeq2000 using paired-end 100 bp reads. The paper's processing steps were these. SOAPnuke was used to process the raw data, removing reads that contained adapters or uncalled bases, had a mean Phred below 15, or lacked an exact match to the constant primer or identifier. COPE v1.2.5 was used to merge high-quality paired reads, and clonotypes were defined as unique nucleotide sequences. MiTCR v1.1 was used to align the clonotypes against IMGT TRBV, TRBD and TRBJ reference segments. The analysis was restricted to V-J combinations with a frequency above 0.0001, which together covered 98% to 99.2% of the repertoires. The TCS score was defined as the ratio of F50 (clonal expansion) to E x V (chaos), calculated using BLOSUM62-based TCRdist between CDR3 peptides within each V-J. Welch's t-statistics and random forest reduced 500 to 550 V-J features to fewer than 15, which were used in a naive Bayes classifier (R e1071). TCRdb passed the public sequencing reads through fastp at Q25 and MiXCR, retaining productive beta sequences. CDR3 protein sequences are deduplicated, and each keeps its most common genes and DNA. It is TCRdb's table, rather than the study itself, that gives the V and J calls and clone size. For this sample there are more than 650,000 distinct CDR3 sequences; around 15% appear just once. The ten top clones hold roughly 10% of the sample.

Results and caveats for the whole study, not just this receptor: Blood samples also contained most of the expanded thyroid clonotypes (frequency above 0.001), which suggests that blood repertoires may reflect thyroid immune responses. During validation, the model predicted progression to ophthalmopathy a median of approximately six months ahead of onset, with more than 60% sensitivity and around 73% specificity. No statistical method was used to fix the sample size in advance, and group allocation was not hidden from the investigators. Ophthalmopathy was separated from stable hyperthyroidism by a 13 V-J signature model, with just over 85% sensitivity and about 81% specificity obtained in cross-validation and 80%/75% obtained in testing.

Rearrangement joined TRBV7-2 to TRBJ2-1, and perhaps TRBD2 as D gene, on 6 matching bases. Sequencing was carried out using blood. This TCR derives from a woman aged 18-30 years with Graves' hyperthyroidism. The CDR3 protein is CASSSPRLVRNEQFF. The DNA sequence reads TGTGCCAGCAGCTCGCCTCGACTAGTACGCAATGAGCAGTTCTTC.